This T cell receptor (beta chain) was retrieved from a study of identifying expanded T cells in peripheral blood. Repertoires were generated with immunoSEQ multiplex PCR, while TCRdb's copy carries only in-frame clones and drops some. The table records some 93,000 clones, 88% of them present only once. Trimming left V 3 bases short and J 1 base short, with 7 bases between. Germline V gene sequence: CDR1 MDHEN, CDR2 SYDVKM. The CDR3 totals 13 residues. What was sequenced was blood. The sequence was obtained from a person aged 18 to 75 in good health. The chain employs TRBV28 and TRBJ2-7; D perhaps matches TRBD2 (5 bases). CDR3 nucleotides: TGTGCCAGCAGTTTCGGCGGGTCCTACGAGCAGTACTTC. It is translated as CASSFGGSYEQYF.